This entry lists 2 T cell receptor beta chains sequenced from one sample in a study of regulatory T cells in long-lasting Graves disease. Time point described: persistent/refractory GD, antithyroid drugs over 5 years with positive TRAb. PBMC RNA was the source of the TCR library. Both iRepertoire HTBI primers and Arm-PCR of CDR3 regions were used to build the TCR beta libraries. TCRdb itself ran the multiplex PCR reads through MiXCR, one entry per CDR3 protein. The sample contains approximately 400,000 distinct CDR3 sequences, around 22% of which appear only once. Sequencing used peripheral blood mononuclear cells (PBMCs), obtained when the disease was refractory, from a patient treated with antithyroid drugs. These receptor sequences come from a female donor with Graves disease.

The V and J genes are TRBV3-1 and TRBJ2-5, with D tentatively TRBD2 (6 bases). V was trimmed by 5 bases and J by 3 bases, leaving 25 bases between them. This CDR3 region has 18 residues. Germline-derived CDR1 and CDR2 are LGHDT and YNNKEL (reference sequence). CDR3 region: CASSKRSSGTQKEETQYF. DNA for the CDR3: TGTGCCAGCAGCAAACGATCCTCCGGGACTCAAAAGGAAGAGACCCAGTACTTC.

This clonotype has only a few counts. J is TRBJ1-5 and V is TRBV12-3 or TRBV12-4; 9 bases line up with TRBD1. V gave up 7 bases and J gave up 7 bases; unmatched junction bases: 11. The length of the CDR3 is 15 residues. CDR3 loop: CASTPPGQGYQPQHF. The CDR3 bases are TGTGCCAGCACCCCCCCCGGACAGGGGTACCAGCCCCAGCATTTT.